This section outlines one T cell receptor (beta chain) sequence together with its context. This specimen comes from a study of technical replicates of blood from a few donors. Using immunoSEQ multiplex PCR, the repertoire was profiled, and TCRdb retains in-frame clones only, with some absent. This repertoire shows 60,000 to 65,000 clones, approximately 89% found once; its top ten account for roughly 5.2%. V was clipped by 5 bases and J by 4 bases; unmatched bases: 5. The CDR3 has 14 amino acids. Germline assignment: CDR1 MNHEY and CDR2 SMNVEV (reference sequence). J is TRBJ2-7 and V is TRBV27, with TRBD1 matching over 10 bases. The specimen was PBMCs. The clonotype was recovered from a human donor in good health. Some clones in this sample may be carry-over from other donors' samples. The CDR3 region is CASSRTGGVYEQYF. CDR3 nucleotide sequence: TGTGCCAGCAGTCGGACAGGGGGGGTTTACGAGCAGTACTTC.